This TCR beta chain was captured by sequencing in a study of regulatory T cells in long-lasting Graves disease (dated by TCRdb to the early 2020s). About the full investigation: Persistent Graves' disease meant more than 5 years of antithyroid drug treatment with TSH receptor autoantibodies that stayed positive. The study was conducted in China and was registered as a clinical trial. TCR sequencing covered some 13 persistent and 20 or so newly diagnosed Graves' disease patients, about 35 samples in total. In the clinical cohort, patients with persistent Graves' disease had used antithyroid drugs for an average of roughly ten years. This study used TCR sequencing and RNA sequencing of peripheral blood to compare persistent Graves' disease patients against newly diagnosed Graves' disease patients.

The time point label, read with the paper, signifies: persistent/refractory GD, antithyroid drugs over 5 years with positive TRAb. For both TCR sequencing and RNA sequencing, RNA was extracted from PBMCs in TRIzol. Graves' disease was diagnosed according to American Thyroid Association guidelines. Patients were recruited from an endocrinology department in Xi'an, China. From each patient, approximately 10 milliliters of peripheral blood was collected into an EDTA anticoagulant tube. PBMCs were isolated by Ficoll Paque Plus density gradient separation without further T cell sorting. An Agilent 2100 Bioanalyzer and agarose gel were used to assess RNA quality, and a NanoDrop 2000 was used to measure RNA concentration. The protocol used for the library was multiplex PCR. The reads were generated on an Illumina HiSeq 4000. iRepertoire HTBI primers and Arm-PCR amplification of CDR3 regions were used to construct TCR beta libraries. Before sequencing, the PCR products went through gel purification. The paper's processing steps were these. A total of around 66 TRBV and more than twelve TRBJ segments were identified across samples and were used for gene usage analysis of CDR3 amino acid clonotypes. COPE and FqMerger were used to merge filtered high-quality paired reads into contigs. BLAST was used to align contigs to IMGT TRBV, TRBD and TRBJ reference genes, and CDR3 was defined according to IMGT. Any clonotype with a frequency above 0.1% was classified as a highly expanded clone. Repertoire diversity was measured by Shannon entropy, and V-J evenness by the Gini coefficient. Clonotypes shared by more than one individual were considered public. TCRdb reprocessing: public reads trimmed at Q25 with fastp, clones called with MiXCR, in-frame beta chains kept. Each record represents a unique CDR3 protein, reported with the most common genes and DNA among its rows. The V and J calls here are based on TCRdb, not the publication. For this sample there are about 660,000 distinct CDR3 sequences; 30% appear just once. About 40% of the sample goes to the ten largest clones.

In this sample, this clonotype turned up a few times. Its cognate antigen has yet to be identified. No clone much larger than this one lies a single base away; base qualities are absent. V and J are trimmed by 5 bases and 6 bases, and the gene matches miss 2 bases of the junction. CDR1 is given as MNHNS and CDR2 as SASEGT, both from the germline V gene. The CDR3 goes from the cysteine to the phenylalanine over 13 residues. This entry keeps only the CDR3 DNA: 39 bases, framed from base 1. What the research found in general, with its limitations: The authors noted that the small sample size was a limitation that may lower accuracy. Compared with newly diagnosed patients, patients with persistent Graves' disease had lower TCR Shannon entropy and fewer highly expanded clones, which suggests clonal expansion. A larger number of public clonotypes was shared among persistent patients (over 2,500) than among newly diagnosed patients (roughly 970). Because the primary lesion, thyroid tissue, could not be accessed, the study looked at peripheral blood alone. Sequencing and analysis were limited to the TCR beta chain. TRBV28, TRBJ1-2 and TRBJ2-5 were preferentially used in persistent disease, while TRBV20-1 and TRBJ2-1 were favored in newly diagnosed disease.

This material consisted of peripheral blood mononuclear cells (PBMCs), taken when the disease was refractory, from a patient treated with antithyroid drugs. The V and J segments used are TRBV6-1 and TRBJ2-7; 12 junctional bases match TRBD2. This sequence originates from a female donor with Graves disease. The nucleotides read TGTGCCAGCAGTCGGACTAGCGGGACCGAGCAGTACTTC. Its translation reads: CASSRTSGTEQYF.